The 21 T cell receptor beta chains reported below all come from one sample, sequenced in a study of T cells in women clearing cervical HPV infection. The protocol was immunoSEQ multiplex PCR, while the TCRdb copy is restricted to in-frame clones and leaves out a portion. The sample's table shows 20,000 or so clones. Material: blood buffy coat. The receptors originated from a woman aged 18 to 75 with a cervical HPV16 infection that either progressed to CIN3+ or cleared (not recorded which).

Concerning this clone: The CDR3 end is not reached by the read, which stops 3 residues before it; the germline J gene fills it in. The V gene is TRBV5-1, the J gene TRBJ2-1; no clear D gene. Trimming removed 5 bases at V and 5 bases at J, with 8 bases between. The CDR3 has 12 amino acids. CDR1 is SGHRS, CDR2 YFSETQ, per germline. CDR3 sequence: CASRVSDNEQFF. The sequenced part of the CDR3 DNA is TGCGCCAGCAGGGTGTCGGACAATGAG.

The covered CDR3 bases are TGTGCCAGCAGACGAACAGGAAGC. This encodes CASRRTGS. The whole CDR3 protein is CASRRTGSYTF. V usage is TRBV28 and J usage is TRBJ1-2, with D maybe TRBD1 (5 bases). The CDR3 end falls 3 residues outside the read, so it is completed with the germline J gene. Looked up from germline, CDR1 is MDHEN and CDR2 is SYDVKM. The CDR3 consists of 11 residues.

This CDR3 reads CASSIFRTGGSYEQYF. The CDR3 DNA, read in part, is TGTGCCAGTAGTATATTTCGGACAGGGGGGTCCTACGAG. The rearrangement uses TRBV19 and TRBJ2-7; 10 positions agree with TRBD1. The CDR3 end is not reached by the read, which stops 3 residues before it; the germline J gene fills it in. Trimming removed 2 bases from V and 1 base from J; junction bases left unmatched: 5. Germline V gene sequence: CDR1 LNHDA, CDR2 SQIVND (reference sequence). This CDR3 region has 16 residues.

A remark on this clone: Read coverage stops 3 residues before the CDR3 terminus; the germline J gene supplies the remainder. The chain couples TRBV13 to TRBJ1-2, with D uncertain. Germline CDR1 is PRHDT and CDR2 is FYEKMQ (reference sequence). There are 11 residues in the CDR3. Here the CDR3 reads CASRAPLGYTF. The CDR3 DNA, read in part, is TGTGCCAGCCGCGCCCCATTAGGC.

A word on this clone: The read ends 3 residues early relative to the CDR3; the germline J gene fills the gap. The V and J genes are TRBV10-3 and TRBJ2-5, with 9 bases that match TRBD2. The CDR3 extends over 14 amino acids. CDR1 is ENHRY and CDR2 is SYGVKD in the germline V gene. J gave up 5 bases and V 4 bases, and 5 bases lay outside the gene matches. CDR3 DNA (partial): TGTGCCATCAGTGCTAGCGGGGATTCCGAGACC. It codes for CAISASGDSET. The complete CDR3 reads CAISASGDSETQYF.

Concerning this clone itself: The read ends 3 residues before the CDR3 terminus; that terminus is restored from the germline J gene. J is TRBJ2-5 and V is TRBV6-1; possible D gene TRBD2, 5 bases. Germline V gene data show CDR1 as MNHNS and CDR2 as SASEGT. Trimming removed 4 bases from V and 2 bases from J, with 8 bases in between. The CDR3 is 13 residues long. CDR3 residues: CASSGTDQETQYF. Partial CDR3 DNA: TGTGCCAGCAGTGGGACTGATCAAGAGACC.

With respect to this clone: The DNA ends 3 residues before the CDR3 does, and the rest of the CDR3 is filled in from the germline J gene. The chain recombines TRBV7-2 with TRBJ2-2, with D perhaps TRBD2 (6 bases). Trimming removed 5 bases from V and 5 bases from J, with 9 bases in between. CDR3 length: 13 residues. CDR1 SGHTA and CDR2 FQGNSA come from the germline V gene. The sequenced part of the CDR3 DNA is TGTGCCAGCAGCCCGGGGGTGACCGGGGAG. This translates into CASSPGVTGE. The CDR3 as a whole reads CASSPGVTGELFF.

CDR3 DNA (partial): TGTGCCAGCTCACCACAGGGACAGGCCTACTACGAG. Protein product: CASSPQGQAYYE. The complete CDR3 reads CASSPQGQAYYEQYF. The V gene is TRBV18, the J gene TRBJ2-7; TRBD1 matches at 8 bases. The read gets to within 3 residues of the CDR3 end, and the germline J gene fills in the rest. CDR3 length equals 15 residues. Germline-derived CDR1 and CDR2 are KGHSH and LQKENI. With 1 base clipped from V and 3 bases from J, the junction kept 5 bases outside the gene matches.

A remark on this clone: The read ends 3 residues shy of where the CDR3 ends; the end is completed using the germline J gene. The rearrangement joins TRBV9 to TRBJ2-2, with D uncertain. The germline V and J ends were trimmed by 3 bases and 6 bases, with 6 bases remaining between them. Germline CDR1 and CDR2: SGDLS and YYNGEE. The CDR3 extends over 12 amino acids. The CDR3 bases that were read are TGTGCCAGCAGCGCCAAATCCGGGGAG. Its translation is CASSAKSGE. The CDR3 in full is CASSAKSGELFF.

CDR3 amino acids: CASSIYRSSNYGQYF. Partial CDR3 DNA: TGTGCCAGTAGTATATACAGGAGTTCTAACTATGGT. The J gene is TRBJ2-4, the V gene TRBV19; perhaps TRBD1 as D (5 bases). From the germline J gene comes the end of the CDR3, since the read stops 3 residues before it. The CDR3 loop spans 15 amino acids. CDR1 and CDR2 from the germline V gene are LNHDA and SQIVND (reference sequence).

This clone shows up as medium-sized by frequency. CDR3 bases read: TGTGCCAGCTCACGGGACTATGTAGGGTACGAG. Its translation: CASSRDYVGYE. The CDR3, in full, reads CASSRDYVGYEQYF. The rearrangement joins TRBV18 to TRBJ2-7; 7 bases match TRBD2. Read coverage stops 3 residues before the CDR3 terminus; the germline J gene supplies the remainder. The ends lost 4 bases at V and 4 bases at J; junction bases unmatched: 7. The CDR3 has 14 residues. Germline V lookup: CDR1 KGHSH, CDR2 LQKENI.

The CDR3 loop reads CASSQDAGGRATYEQYF. The CDR3 DNA, read in part, is TGTGCCAGCAGCCAAGATGCAGGGGGACGAGCAACCTACGAG. The chain carries TRBV14 and TRBJ2-7, with 7 positions matching TRBD1. The read ends 3 residues before the CDR3 terminus; that terminus is restored from the germline J gene. V trimming: 0 bases; J trimming: 2 bases; junction bases outside the gene matches: 10. Germline values: CDR1 SGHDN, CDR2 FVKESK. The CDR3 covers 17 residues.

The covered CDR3 bases are TGTGCCAGCAGTGAAGCAAAGGGGTTGGGTAATGAAAAA. Translating gives CASSEAKGLGNEK. The full CDR3 sequence reads CASSEAKGLGNEKLFF. The chain is built from TRBV6-1 and TRBJ1-4; the D gene is possibly TRBD1 (5 bases). The sequence runs out 3 residues before the end of the CDR3; the remainder is reconstructed from the germline J gene. V gave up 0 bases and J gave up 4 bases, with 12 bases separating them. The CDR3 runs 16 residues. Germline V gene lookup returns CDR1 MNHNS and CDR2 SASEGT.

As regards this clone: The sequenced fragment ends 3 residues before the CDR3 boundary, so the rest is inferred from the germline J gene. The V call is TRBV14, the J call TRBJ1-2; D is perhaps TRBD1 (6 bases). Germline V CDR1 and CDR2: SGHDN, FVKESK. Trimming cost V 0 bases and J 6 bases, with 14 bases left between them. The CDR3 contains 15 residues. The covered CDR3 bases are TGTGCCAGCAGCCAAGAGCTACAGGGATCTGATGGC. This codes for CASSQELQGSDG. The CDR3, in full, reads CASSQELQGSDGYTF.

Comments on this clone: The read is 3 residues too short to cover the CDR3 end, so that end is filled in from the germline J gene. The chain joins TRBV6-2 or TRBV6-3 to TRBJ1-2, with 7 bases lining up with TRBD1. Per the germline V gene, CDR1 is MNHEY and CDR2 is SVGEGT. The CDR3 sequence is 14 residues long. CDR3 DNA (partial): TGTGCCAGCAGTAAGGGACAGACCTCCTACGAA. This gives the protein CASSKGQTSYE. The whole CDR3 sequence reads CASSKGQTSYEYTF.

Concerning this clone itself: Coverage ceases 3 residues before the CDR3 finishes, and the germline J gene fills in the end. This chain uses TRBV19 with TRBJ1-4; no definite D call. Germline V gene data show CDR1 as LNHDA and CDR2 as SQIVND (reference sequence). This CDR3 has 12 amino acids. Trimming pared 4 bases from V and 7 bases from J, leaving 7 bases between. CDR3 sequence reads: CASSTEREKLFF. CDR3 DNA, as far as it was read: TGTGCCAGTAGTACTGAGCGTGAAAAA. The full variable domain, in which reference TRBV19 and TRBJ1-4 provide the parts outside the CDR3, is DGGITQSPKYLFRKEGQNVTLSCEQNLNHDAMYWYRQDPGQGLRLIYYSQIVNDFQKGDIAEGYSVSREKKESFPLTVTSAQKNPTAFYLCASSTEREKLFFGSGTQLSVL.

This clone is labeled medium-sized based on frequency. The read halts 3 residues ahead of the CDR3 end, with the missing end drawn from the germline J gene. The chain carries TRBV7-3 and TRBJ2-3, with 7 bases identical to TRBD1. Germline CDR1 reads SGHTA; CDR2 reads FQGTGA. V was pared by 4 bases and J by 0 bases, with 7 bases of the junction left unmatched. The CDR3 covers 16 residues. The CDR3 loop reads CASSSTWTGSTDTQYF. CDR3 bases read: TGTGCCAGCAGCTCCACCTGGACAGGTAGCACAGATACG.

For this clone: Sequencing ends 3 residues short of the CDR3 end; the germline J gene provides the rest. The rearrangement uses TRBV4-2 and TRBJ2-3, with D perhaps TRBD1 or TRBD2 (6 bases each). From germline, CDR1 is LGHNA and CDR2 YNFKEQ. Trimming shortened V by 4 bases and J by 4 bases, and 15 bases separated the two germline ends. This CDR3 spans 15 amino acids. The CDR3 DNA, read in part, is TGTGCCAGCAGCCTAACAGGGTCGGGAGCAGATACG. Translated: CASSLTGSGADT. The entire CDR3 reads CASSLTGSGADTQYF.

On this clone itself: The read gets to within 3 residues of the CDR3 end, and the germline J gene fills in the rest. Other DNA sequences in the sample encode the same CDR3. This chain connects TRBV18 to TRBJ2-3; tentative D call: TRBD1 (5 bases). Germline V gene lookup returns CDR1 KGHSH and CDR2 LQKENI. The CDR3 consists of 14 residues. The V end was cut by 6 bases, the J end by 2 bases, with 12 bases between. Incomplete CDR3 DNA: TGTGCCAGCTCCCCTGGACAAGCCACAGATACG. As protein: CASSPGQATDT. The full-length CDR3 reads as CASSPGQATDTQYF.

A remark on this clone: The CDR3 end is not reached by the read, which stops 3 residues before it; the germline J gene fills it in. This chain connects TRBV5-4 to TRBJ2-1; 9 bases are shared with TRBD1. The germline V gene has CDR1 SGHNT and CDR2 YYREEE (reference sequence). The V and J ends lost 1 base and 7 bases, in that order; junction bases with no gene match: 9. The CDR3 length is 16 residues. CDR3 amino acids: CASSLFFTGGLNEQFF. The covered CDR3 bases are TGTGCCAGCAGCTTGTTTTTTACAGGGGGCCTAAATGAG.

The sequenced CDR3 bases are TGTGCCAGCAGTCCTCTACAGGGGAAGCCC. This gives the protein CASSPLQGKP. The CDR3 reads in full as CASSPLQGKPQHF. The chain is built from TRBV2 and TRBJ1-5; TRBD1 matches 7 bases. The missing CDR3 end, 3 residues past where the read stops, is filled in from the germline J gene. The ends lost 5 bases at V and 8 bases at J; junction bases unmatched: 6. Germline V CDR1 and CDR2: SNHLY, FYNNEI. The CDR3 sequence is 13 residues long.